This paragraph reports one T cell receptor (beta chain). Its antigen is unidentified. Specified time point: cycle 4 day 1 (C4D1), after more than five weeks of nivolumab. Every one of the patients relapsed after autologous stem cell transplantation (brentuximab vedotin exposure was variable). Germline V gene sequence: CDR1 SGHRS, CDR2 YFSETQ. The J segment lost 3 bases and the V segment lost 2 bases, leaving 5 bases of the junction unmatched. CDR3 size: 17 residues. The protocol was immunoSEQ multiplex PCR, while the TCRdb copy is restricted to in-frame clones and leaves out a portion. This table holds roughly 48,000 clones, approximately 86% found once. This record comes from a study of PD-1 blockade in classical Hodgkin lymphoma. Overall study context: Patients were treated with nivolumab at 3 mg/kg, and this was given intravenously every 2 weeks. General observations from the study: Prior therapy or disease activity may underlie the repertoire differences, whose causes remain undefined. Baseline diversity was lower in partial responders and progressors than complete responders. Baseline TCR diversity was reportedly lower in newly diagnosed patients than healthy donors.

The chain has TRBV5-1 and TRBJ2-3; 14 bases line up with TRBD2. This clonotype originated in a human donor with classical Hodgkin lymphoma. The sample in question was peripheral blood mononuclear cells (PBMCs), obtained before the fourth cycle of nivolumab. The CDR3 spells CASSFGLAGGFTDTQYF. CDR3 coding DNA: TGCGCCAGCAGCTTCGGACTAGCGGGGGGTTTTACAGATACGCAGTATTTT.